The rows below give T cell receptor beta chains drawn from one sample of a study of blood T cell repertoires in COVID-19. Libraries were prepared by immunoSEQ multiplex PCR; TCRdb keeps only in-frame clonotypes and omits some of them. The table lists more than 300,000 clones, about 91% of them singletons. The specimen was peripheral blood. Receptors originate from a woman aged 25 to 39 with COVID-19, enrolled during active disease. Each CDR3 is given with its conserved first and last residue. The D gene is left open where the match is weak. Size tells how often a clone was seen (once, few, many) or the class of an expanded clone, and some rows leave it out.

J	V	size	D	DNA	CDR3
TRBJ2-7	TRBV4-2	NA	TRBD2	TGTGCCAGCAGCCTAGGACTAGCGGCCCCCCACGAGCAGTACTTC	CASSLGLAAPHEQYF
TRBJ1-6	TRBV7-2	NA	TRBD1	TGTGCCAGCAGCCGGACAAAGACAGGGTCCTATAATTCACCCCTCCACTTT	CASSRTKTGSYNSPLHF
TRBJ2-7	TRBV7-2	few	TRBD2	TGTGCCAGCAGTCCGGGACTAGCGAATTACGAGCAGTACTTC	CASSPGLANYEQYF
TRBJ2-3	TRBV4-3	NA	NA	TGCGCCAGCAGCCAAGGCGGGACTCGTACAGATACGCAGTATTTT	CASSQGGTRTDTQYF
TRBJ1-1	TRBV7-6	NA	NA	TGTGCCAGCAGCTTAGTCCAGGGTCAAGTCACTGAAGCTTTCTTT	CASSLVQGQVTEAFF
TRBJ1-4	TRBV6-5	NA	TRBD1	TGTGCCAGCATTGGACAGGGGCTGGTCGGGCTGCTGTTTTTT	CASIGQGLVGLLFF
TRBJ2-5	TRBV21-1	NA	NA	TGTGCCAGCATCGCGGGGATCAACCAAGAGACCCAGTACTTC	CASIAGINQETQYF
TRBJ1-1	TRBV2	NA	NA	TGTGCCAGCAGTATGACAGACCAAGCTTTCTTT	CASSMTDQAFF
TRBJ2-2	TRBV4-2	NA	NA	TGTGCCAGCAGCCAAGATGGGGGCGGTTCTAACACCGGGGAGCTGTTTTTT	CASSQDGGGSNTGELFF
TRBJ1-1	TRBV2	NA	TRBD1	TGTGCCAGCAGTGAAAGGACAGGGGGCAGTGAAGCTTTCTTT	CASSERTGGSEAFF
TRBJ2-5	TRBV23-1	NA	NA	TGCGCCAGCACCCCGATGGCAGTTCGAGAGACCCAGTACTTC	CASTPMAVRETQYF
TRBJ2-3	TRBV27	NA	TRBD2	TGTGCCAGCAGTTTTCTAGCGGGGGGCACAGATACGCAGTATTTT	CASSFLAGGTDTQYF
TRBJ2-7	TRBV7-9	once	TRBD1	TGTGCCAGCAGCTTAGCCGTTGGGACAGACACCTACGAGCAGTACTTC	CASSLAVGTDTYEQYF
TRBJ2-1	TRBV15	NA	TRBD2	TGTGCCACCTCTAGCGGGTTCTCCTACAATGAGCAGTTCTTC	CATSSGFSYNEQFF
TRBJ1-1	TRBV7-2	NA	NA	TGTGCCAGCAGCTTAGTCGGGGGGAAGGAAGCTTTCTTT	CASSLVGGKEAFF
TRBJ1-1	TRBV7-2	NA	NA	TGTGCCAGCAGCCCCGGGACTTTGAACACTGAAGCTTTCTTT	CASSPGTLNTEAFF
TRBJ1-4	TRBV2	NA	NA	TGTGCCAGCAGTGTTAGACAGGCAACTAATGAAAAACTGTTTTTT	CASSVRQATNEKLFF